Listed below are T cell receptor beta chains from one sample, sequenced in a study of graft-versus-host responses after intestinal transplantation. Their antigen targets remain unknown. The data were produced by immunoSEQ multiplex PCR, yet TCRdb's version contains in-frame clones alone and is incomplete. Of about 97,000 clones in the sample, about nine tenths are singletons; the top ten hold under 0.2%. Sequences were derived from unstimulated CD4+ T cells sorted from spleen or lymph node cells, sampled before transplant. The receptors shown here come from a human donor who was the organ donor for an intestinal transplant. CDR3s include the opening cysteine and the closing phenylalanine or tryptophan. The order of the fields is V gene, clone size, D gene, J gene, CDR3 protein, CDR3 DNA. A D gene is named only where the DNA matches it firmly. Clone size appears in some rows only: once, few, many, or a class for an expanded clone.

TRBV9,once,TRBD2,TRBJ2-1,CASSVGGLGNNEQFF,TGTGCCAGCAGCGTGGGCGGACTAGGGAACAATGAGCAGTTCTTC
TRBV5-1,.,.,TRBJ1-6,CANRQYNSPLHF,TGCGCCAACAGACAGTATAATTCACCCCTCCACTTT
TRBV29-1,.,.,TRBJ2-3,CSVDGGPSPGDTQYF,TGCAGCGTTGACGGTGGACCTAGCCCGGGGGATACGCAGTATTTT
TRBV7-6,.,.,TRBJ2-1,CASSYGEYNEQFF,TGTGCCAGCAGCTACGGGGAGTACAATGAGCAGTTCTTC
TRBV10-2,.,TRBD2,TRBJ2-3,CASTNLAGTDTQYF,TGCGCCAGCACCAATCTAGCGGGGACAGATACGCAGTATTTT
TRBV11-3,.,TRBD2,TRBJ2-5,CASSPRAGGQETQYF,TGTGCCAGCAGCCCTAGAGCGGGGGGACAAGAGACCCAGTACTTC
TRBV7-3,.,TRBD1,TRBJ2-2,CASSLNRGLGTGELFF,TGTGCCAGCAGCTTAAACAGGGGGCTGGGCACCGGGGAGCTGTTTTTT
TRBV18,.,.,TRBJ1-3,CASSPGGASNTIYF,TGTGCCAGCTCACCAGGCGGGGCTTCGAACACCATATATTTT
TRBV6-6,.,TRBD1,TRBJ1-5,CASSYSPGGRGQPQHF,TGTGCCAGCAGTTACTCGCCAGGGGGAAGAGGCCAGCCCCAGCATTTT
TRBV5-1,.,.,TRBJ1-1,CASSPRWRGTEAFF,TGCGCCAGCAGCCCCCGGTGGAGAGGGACTGAAGCTTTCTTT
TRBV7-6,.,TRBD2,TRBJ2-1,CASSQPGLAEYNEQFF,TGTGCCAGCAGCCAACCGGGACTAGCGGAGTACAATGAGCAGTTCTTC
TRBV5-4,.,TRBD1,TRBJ2-4,CASSPPGQTIQYF,TGTGCCAGCAGCCCCCCGGGACAGACCATTCAGTACTTC
TRBV6-5,.,TRBD1,TRBJ1-1,CASSPDRDTEAFF,TGTGCCAGCAGCCCGGACAGGGACACTGAAGCTTTCTTT
TRBV4-3,.,.,TRBJ1-1,CASSQETAMNTEAFF,TGCGCCAGCAGCCAAGAGACAGCCATGAACACTGAAGCTTTCTTT
TRBV6-1,.,.,TRBJ1-6,CASSETGINSPLHF,TGTGCCAGCAGTGAAACAGGGATTAATTCACCCCTCCACTTT
TRBV7-3,.,TRBD2,TRBJ2-2,CASSLKLAGFSGELFF,TGTGCCAGCAGCTTAAAGCTAGCGGGTTTTTCCGGGGAGCTGTTTTTT
TRBV27,once,.,TRBJ2-7,CASSLELGRLGEQYF,TGTGCCAGCAGTTTAGAGTTAGGCAGGCTGGGCGAGCAGTACTTC
TRBV4-3,.,.,TRBJ2-1,CASSQGSGRYENNEQFF,TGCGCCAGCAGCCAAGGTTCAGGCCGATACGAAAACAATGAGCAGTTCTTC
TRBV28,.,TRBD1,TRBJ1-5,CASSFSGGGYSNQPQHF,TGTGCCAGCAGTTTCTCAGGGGGCGGATATAGCAATCAGCCCCAGCATTTT
TRBV27,.,.,TRBJ2-3,CASSPHRGSYINTQYF,TGTGCCAGCAGTCCCCACCGGGGGAGCTACATCAATACGCAGTATTTT
TRBV5-1,.,TRBD1,TRBJ1-4,CASSAGTGVGEKLFF,TGCGCCAGCAGCGCGGGGACAGGGGTTGGTGAAAAACTGTTTTTT
TRBV7-2,.,TRBD1,TRBJ2-7,CASSFGPGQGASEQYF,TGTGCCAGCAGCTTCGGACCGGGACAGGGGGCTAGCGAGCAGTACTTC
TRBV7-8,few,.,TRBJ2-2,CASSLRGMSTGELFF,TGTGCCAGCAGCTTAAGGGGTATGAGCACCGGGGAGCTGTTTTTT
TRBV5-4,.,TRBD1,TRBJ2-2,CASSLDRGLTGELFF,TGTGCCAGCAGCTTGGACAGGGGGCTGACCGGGGAGCTGTTTTTT
TRBV4-1,.,TRBD1,TRBJ2-7,CASSPRGQGIHEQYF,TGCGCCAGCAGCCCAAGGGGACAGGGGATCCACGAGCAGTACTTC
TRBV6-1,.,.,TRBJ2-1,CASSGAPGYNEQFF,TGTGCCAGCAGTGGTGCCCCAGGTTACAATGAGCAGTTCTTC
TRBV4-1,.,TRBD2,TRBJ2-2,CASKRGGHTGELFF,TGCGCCAGCAAGCGGGGGGGCCACACCGGGGAGCTGTTTTTT
TRBV7-9,.,.,TRBJ1-1,CASSRGQNTEAFF,TGTGCCAGCAGCCGCGGACAGAACACTGAAGCTTTCTTT
TRBV5-1,few,.,TRBJ2-3,CASSFVGGTDTQYF,TGCGCCAGCAGCTTTGTAGGGGGCACAGATACGCAGTATTTT